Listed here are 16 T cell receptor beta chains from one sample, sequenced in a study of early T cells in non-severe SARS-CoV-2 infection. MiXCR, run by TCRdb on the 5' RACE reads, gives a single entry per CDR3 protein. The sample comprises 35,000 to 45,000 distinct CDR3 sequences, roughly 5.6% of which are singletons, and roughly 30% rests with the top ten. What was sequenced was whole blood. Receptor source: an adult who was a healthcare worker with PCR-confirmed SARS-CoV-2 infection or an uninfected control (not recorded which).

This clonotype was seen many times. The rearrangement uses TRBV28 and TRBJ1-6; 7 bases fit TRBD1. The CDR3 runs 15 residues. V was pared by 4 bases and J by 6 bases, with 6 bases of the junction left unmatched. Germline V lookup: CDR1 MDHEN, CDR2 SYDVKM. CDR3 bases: TGTGCCAGCAGTTACCCGGGACAGCTTAATTCACCCCTCCACTTT. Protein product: CASSYPGQLNSPLHF.

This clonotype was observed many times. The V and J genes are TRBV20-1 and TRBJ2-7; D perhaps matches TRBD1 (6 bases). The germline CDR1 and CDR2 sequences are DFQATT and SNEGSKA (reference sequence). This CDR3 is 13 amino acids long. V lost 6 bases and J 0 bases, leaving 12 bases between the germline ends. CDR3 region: CSAEPTGSYEQYF. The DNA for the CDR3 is TGCAGTGCGGAGCCGACAGGCTCCTACGAGCAGTACTTC.

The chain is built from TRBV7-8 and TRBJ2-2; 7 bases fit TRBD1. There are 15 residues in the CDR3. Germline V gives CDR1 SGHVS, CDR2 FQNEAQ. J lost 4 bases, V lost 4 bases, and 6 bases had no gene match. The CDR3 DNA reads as TGTGCCAGCAGCTCCCAGGGGGTAGGCACCGGGGAGCTGTTTTTT. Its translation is CASSSQGVGTGELFF.

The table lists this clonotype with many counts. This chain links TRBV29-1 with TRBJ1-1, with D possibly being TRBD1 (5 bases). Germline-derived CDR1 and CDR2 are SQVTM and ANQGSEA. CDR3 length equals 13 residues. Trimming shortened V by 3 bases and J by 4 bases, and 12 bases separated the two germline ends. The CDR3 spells CSVESQGGTEAFF. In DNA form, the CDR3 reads TGCAGCGTTGAGTCGCAGGGTGGCACTGAAGCTTTCTTT.

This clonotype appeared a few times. In DNA form, the CDR3 reads TGCGCCAGCAGCCCTTCGGAGCGGGGGGGCCCCTACGAGCAGTACTTC. Translated: CASSPSERGGPYEQYF. The V and J genes are TRBV4-3 and TRBJ2-7; 10 nucleotides line up with TRBD2. The CDR3 runs to 16 residues. J gave up 2 bases and V 4 bases, and 8 bases lay outside the gene matches. Germline CDR1 LGHNA, CDR2 YSLEER.

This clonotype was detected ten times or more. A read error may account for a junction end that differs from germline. The CDR3 DNA reads as TGTGCCAACAGTTTGAACAGCAACACAGATACGCAGTATTTT. It translates to CANSLNSNTDTQYF. The chain uses TRBV12-3 or TRBV12-4 and TRBJ2-3; D is undetermined. The CDR3 has 14 residues.

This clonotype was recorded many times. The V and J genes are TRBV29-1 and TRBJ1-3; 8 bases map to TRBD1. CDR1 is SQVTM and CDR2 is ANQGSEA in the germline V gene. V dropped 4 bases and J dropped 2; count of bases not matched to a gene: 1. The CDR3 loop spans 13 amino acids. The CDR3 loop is CSVGTGTGNTIYF. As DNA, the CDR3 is TGCAGCGTTGGGACAGGGACTGGAAACACCATATATTTT. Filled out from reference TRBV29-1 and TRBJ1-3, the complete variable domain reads SAVISQKPSRDICQRGTSLTIQCQVDSQVTMMFWYRQQPGQSLTLIATANQGSEATYESGFVIDKFPISRPNLTFSTLTVSNMSPEDSSIYLCSVGTGTGNTIYFGEGSWLTVV.

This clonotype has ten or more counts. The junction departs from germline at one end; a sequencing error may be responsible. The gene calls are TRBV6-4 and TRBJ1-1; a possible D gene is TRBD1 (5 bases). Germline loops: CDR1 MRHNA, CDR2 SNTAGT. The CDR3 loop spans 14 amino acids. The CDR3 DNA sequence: TGTGCCAACAGTCCGGGGACTCGAAGCACTGAAGCTTTCTTT. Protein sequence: CANSPGTRSTEAFF.

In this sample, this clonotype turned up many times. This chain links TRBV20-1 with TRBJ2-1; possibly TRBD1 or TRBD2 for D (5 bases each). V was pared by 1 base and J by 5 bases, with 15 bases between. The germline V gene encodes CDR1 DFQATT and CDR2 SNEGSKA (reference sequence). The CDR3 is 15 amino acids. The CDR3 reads CSARGQRRHNNEQFF. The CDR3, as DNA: TGCAGTGCTAGAGGACAGCGGAGGCATAACAATGAGCAGTTCTTC.

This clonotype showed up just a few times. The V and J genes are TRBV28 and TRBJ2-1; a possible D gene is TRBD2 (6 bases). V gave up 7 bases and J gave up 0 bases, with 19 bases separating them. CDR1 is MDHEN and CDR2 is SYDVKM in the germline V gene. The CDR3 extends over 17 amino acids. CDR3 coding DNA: TGTGCCAGCACCTCTGCCGGGACTGCCCACTCCTACAATGAGCAGTTCTTC. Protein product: CASTSAGTAHSYNEQFF.

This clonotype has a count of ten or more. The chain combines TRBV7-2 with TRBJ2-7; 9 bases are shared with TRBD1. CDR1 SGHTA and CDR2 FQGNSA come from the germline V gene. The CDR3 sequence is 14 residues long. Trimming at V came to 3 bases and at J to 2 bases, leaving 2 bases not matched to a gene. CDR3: CASSLTGGTYEQYF. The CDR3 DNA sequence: TGTGCCAGCAGCTTGACAGGGGGAACCTACGAGCAGTACTTC.

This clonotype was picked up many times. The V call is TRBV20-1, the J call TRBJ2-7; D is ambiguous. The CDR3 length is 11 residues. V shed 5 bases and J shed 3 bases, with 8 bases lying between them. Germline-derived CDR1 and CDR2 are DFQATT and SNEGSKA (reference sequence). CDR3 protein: CSALLLYEQYF. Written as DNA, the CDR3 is TGCAGTGCTTTACTTCTCTACGAGCAGTACTTC.

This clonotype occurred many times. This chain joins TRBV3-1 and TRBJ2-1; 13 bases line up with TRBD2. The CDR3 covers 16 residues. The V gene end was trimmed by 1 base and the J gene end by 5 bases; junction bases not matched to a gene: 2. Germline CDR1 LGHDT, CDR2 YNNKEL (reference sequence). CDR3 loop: CASSQVGTSGNNEQFF. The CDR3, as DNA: TGTGCCAGCAGCCAAGTTGGGACTAGCGGGAACAATGAGCAGTTCTTC.

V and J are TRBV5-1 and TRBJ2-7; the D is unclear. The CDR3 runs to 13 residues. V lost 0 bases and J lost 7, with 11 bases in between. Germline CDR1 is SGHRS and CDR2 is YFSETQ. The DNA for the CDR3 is TGCGCCAGCAGCTTGGAACTTCCCCTAGAGCAGTACTTC. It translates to CASSLELPLEQYF.

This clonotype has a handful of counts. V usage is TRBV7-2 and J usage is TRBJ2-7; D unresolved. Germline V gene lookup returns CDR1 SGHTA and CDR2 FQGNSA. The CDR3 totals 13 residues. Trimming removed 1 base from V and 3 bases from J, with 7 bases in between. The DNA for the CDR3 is TGTGCCAGCAGCTTAGGGGTCTACTACGAGCAGTACTTC. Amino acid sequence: CASSLGVYYEQYF. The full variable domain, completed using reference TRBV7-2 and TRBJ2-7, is GAGVSQSPSNKVTEKGKDVELRCDPISGHTALYWYRQSLGQGLEFLIYFQGNSAPDKSGLPSDRFSAERTGGSVSTLTIQRTQQEDSAVYLCASSLGVYYEQYFGPGTRLTVT.

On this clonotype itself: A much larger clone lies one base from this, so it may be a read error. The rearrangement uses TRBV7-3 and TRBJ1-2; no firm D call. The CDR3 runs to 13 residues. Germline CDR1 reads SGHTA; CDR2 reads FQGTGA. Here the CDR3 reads CVSSLSHQDGYTF. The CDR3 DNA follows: TGTGTCAGCAGCTTAAGTCATCAGGATGGCTACACCTTC.